These T cell receptor beta chains were read from a single sample in a study of blood T cell repertoires in COVID-19. The assay was immunoSEQ multiplex PCR, and TCRdb's table has in-frame clones only and misses some. The sample records 300,000 to 350,000 clones, about 92% being singletons. Input material: peripheral blood. The receptors were gathered from a woman aged 60-75 years with COVID-19, enrolled during active disease. The CDR3 runs from the conserved cysteine through the conserved F or W. D genes are given only for firm matches. Clone size is given for some rows only: seen once, a few or many times, or a class if the clone is expanded.

TRBD1 | TRBJ1-6 | TRBV6-5 | - | TGTGCCAGCAGTTACACCGGGACAGTCAATTCACCCCTCCACTTT | CASSYTGTVNSPLHF
- | TRBJ2-7 | TRBV12-3/TRBV12-4 | - | TGTGCCAGCAGTTTAGGAAACAGGGTCGTAAAGTACTTC | CASSLGNRVVKYF
- | TRBJ2-7 | TRBV6-5 | - | TGTGCCAGCAGTTACTCGATACTGAGGGGGTGGCAGTACTTC | CASSYSILRGWQYF
TRBD2 | TRBJ2-3 | TRBV7-9 | - | TGTGCCAGCAGCTCGGGACTAGCGGGGGCCGAGGGAGATACGCAGTATTTT | CASSSGLAGAEGDTQYF
- | TRBJ2-3 | TRBV7-2 | - | TGTGCCAGCAGCTTCGGACTCGGGGACACAGATACGCAGTATTTT | CASSFGLGDTDTQYF
- | TRBJ2-7 | TRBV11-2 | - | TGTGCCAGCAGCAGGGGGAAAAGTGGGATCTCCTACGAGCAGTACTTC | CASSRGKSGISYEQYF
- | TRBJ1-2 | TRBV6-5 | - | TGTGCCAGCAGTTTAGATTCTTTTGGCTACACCTTC | CASSLDSFGYTF
- | TRBJ2-5 | TRBV2 | - | TGTGCCAGCCACTACCGCCTGGGACTGGCTGAAGAGACCCAGTACTTC | CASHYRLGLAEETQYF
- | TRBJ2-2 | TRBV29-1 | - | TGCAGCGGGGGGGAAAGCGCCGGGGAGCTGTTTTTT | CSGGESAGELFF
TRBD1 | TRBJ2-1 | TRBV19 | - | TGTGCCAGTAGATCTCAGGGACAGGGTTTATGGGATGAGCAGTTCTTC | CASRSQGQGLWDEQFF
TRBD1 | TRBJ1-1 | TRBV18 | - | TGTGCCAGCTCACTTGGACAGGACATGAACACTGAAGCTTTCTTT | CASSLGQDMNTEAFF
TRBD2 | TRBJ2-1 | TRBV5-1 | - | TGCGCCAGCAGACATCCGGGGACTAGCGGGTATCATGAGCAGTTCTTC | CASRHPGTSGYHEQFF
- | TRBJ1-5 | TRBV2 | - | TGTGCCAGCAGTGACGGAGGGGTTCAGCCCCAGCATTTT | CASSDGGVQPQHF
TRBD2 | TRBJ2-2 | TRBV3-1/TRBV3-2 | once | TGTGCCAGCACCTTAGCGGGGCAAGACACCGGGGAGCTGTTTTTT | CASTLAGQDTGELFF
TRBD1 | TRBJ1-6 | TRBV12-5 | - | TGTGCTAGTGGTTTAGACAACAGGGGCGGTTCACCCCTCCACTTT | CASGLDNRGGSPLHF
TRBD2 | TRBJ2-3 | TRBV6-6 | - | TGTGCCAGCAGTTACTGGGCGGGGGGGAACACAGATACGCAGTATTTT | CASSYWAGGNTDTQYF
TRBD1 | TRBJ1-6 | TRBV19 | - | TGTGCCAGTAGTATGGGACAGGGTGCGTCACCCCTCCACTTT | CASSMGQGASPLHF
TRBD1 | TRBJ1-1 | TRBV5-3 | - | TGTGCCACCCCCGGGACAGGGCTCACTGAAGCTTTCTTT | CATPGTGLTEAFF
- | TRBJ2-3 | TRBV2 | few | TGTGCCAGCAGAGGGGGGGGCCTGTCTATCACAGATACGCAGTATTTT | CASRGGGLSITDTQYF
- | TRBJ2-5 | TRBV5-4 | once | TGTGCCAGCAGCCAGGACAGAAACCCAAGAGGGACCCAGTACTTC | CASSQDRNPRGTQYF
- | TRBJ2-7 | TRBV28 | - | TGTGCCAGCAGTTGGTTCGCTAGCGCCTACGAGCAGTACTTC | CASSWFASAYEQYF
- | TRBJ2-3 | TRBV18 | once | TGTGCCAGCTCACCATCCGCAGGGATTAGTTCAGATACGCAGTATTTT | CASSPSAGISSDTQYF
- | TRBJ1-2 | TRBV7-2 | - | TGTGCCAGCAGCTTAGCGCGGGGTCAGGATGGCTACACCTTC | CASSLARGQDGYTF
- | TRBJ1-5 | TRBV2 | once | TGTGCCAGCATCGACAGACTTAGCAATCAGCCCCAGCATTTT | CASIDRLSNQPQHF
TRBD1 | TRBJ1-5 | TRBV6-2/TRBV6-3 | once | TGTGCCAGCAGCGACAGGGGGAGTCAGCCCCAGCATTTT | CASSDRGSQPQHF
- | TRBJ1-2 | TRBV7-9 | once | TGTGCCAGCAGCTTAGACGGGCCACGGACTAAGGGGGGCTACACCTTC | CASSLDGPRTKGGYTF
- | TRBJ2-3 | TRBV9 | - | TGTGCCAGCAGCGTTGGAATCCCGGGACATATCACAGATACGCAGTATTTT | CASSVGIPGHITDTQYF
- | TRBJ1-6 | TRBV19 | - | TGTGCCAGTAGGGACTTCGGACAGTTTAATTCACCCCTCCACTTT | CASRDFGQFNSPLHF
- | TRBJ1-1 | TRBV18 | - | TGTGCCAGCTCACCAAAGGGACAAACGAACACTGAAGCTTTCTTT | CASSPKGQTNTEAFF
TRBD1 | TRBJ1-2 | TRBV7-9 | - | TGTGCCAGCAGCAGGGACAGGGCCGATAACTATGGCTACACCTTC | CASSRDRADNYGYTF
- | TRBJ1-1 | TRBV19 | - | TGTGCCAGTAGTACTACAGTACACAACACTGAAGCTTTCTTT | CASSTTVHNTEAFF
TRBD2 | TRBJ2-7 | TRBV18 | - | TGTGCCAGCTCCTCCGGGACTAGTGGGTACGAGCAGTACTTC | CASSSGTSGYEQYF
- | TRBJ1-4 | TRBV4-1 | - | TGCGCCAGCAGCCCCGGCACGGCGGGAGAAAAACTGTTTTTT | CASSPGTAGEKLFF
- | TRBJ2-3 | TRBV20-1 | - | TGCAGTGCCCTATCCACGGGTACGCAGTATTTT | CSALSTGTQYF
- | TRBJ1-3 | TRBV11-2 | - | TGTGCCAGCAGCTTAGCTGGGCGCAACACCATATATTTT | CASSLAGRNTIYF
- | TRBJ1-1 | TRBV15 | - | TGTGCCACCAGCAGAGGGACACAGGGAGAGTATTTTGCTTTCTTT | CATSRGTQGEYFAFF
- | TRBJ1-4 | TRBV7-9 | - | TGTGCCAGCATGATAGGGAGTGGTGAAAAACTGTTTTTT | CASMIGSGEKLFF
- | TRBJ2-4 | TRBV7-3 | - | TGTGCCAGCAGCTTAACGGGCGGACTAGCCAAAAACATTCAGTACTTC | CASSLTGGLAKNIQYF
- | TRBJ1-1 | TRBV2 | few | TGTGCCAGCAGAACGGACAGTAACACTGAAGCTTTCTTT | CASRTDSNTEAFF
TRBD2 | TRBJ2-3 | TRBV10-1 | - | TGCGCCAGCAGTGAGCTGGGGGGAGGGACAGATACGCAGTATTTT | CASSELGGGTDTQYF
- | TRBJ1-1 | TRBV18 | once | TGTGCCAGCTCCCCCAGCCTGGGGGCCACTGAAGCTTTCTTT | CASSPSLGATEAFF
- | TRBJ1-4 | TRBV5-3 | - | TGTGCCAGAAGCTTGCACAGGGATTCTAATGAAAAACTGTTTTTT | CARSLHRDSNEKLFF
TRBD1 | TRBJ1-2 | TRBV4-1 | - | TGCGCCAGCAGCCAAGGTGCGGGACAGAAACTCTATGGCTACACCTTC | CASSQGAGQKLYGYTF
- | TRBJ1-3 | TRBV7-6 | - | TGTGCCAGCAGCCCCCGGATAATGACGGAGAGCTCTGGAAACACCATATATTTT | CASSPRIMTESSGNTIYF
- | TRBJ1-2 | TRBV7-2 | - | TGTGCCAGCAGCTTAGAGGCGGTCTATGGCTACACCTTC | CASSLEAVYGYTF
TRBD2 | TRBJ2-1 | TRBV7-9 | - | TGTGCCAGCTATCTGCTAGCGGGCGGCGCTTTAGGAACGTTCTTC | CASYLLAGGALGTFF
- | TRBJ1-2 | TRBV7-3 | - | TGTGCCAGCAGCTACTCCGTTGCGGACTATGGCTACACCTTC | CASSYSVADYGYTF
- | TRBJ1-5 | TRBV6-5 | - | TGTGCCACCCGGACACCTTATAGCAATCAGCCCCAGCATTTT | CATRTPYSNQPQHF
- | TRBJ2-3 | TRBV6-2/TRBV6-3 | - | TGTGCCAGCAGTTACGGGGGGATAGATACGCAGTATTTT | CASSYGGIDTQYF
- | TRBJ1-6 | TRBV6-1 | - | TGTGCCAGCAGTGAACAGGGCAGCTCACCCCTCCACTTT | CASSEQGSSPLHF
- | TRBJ1-5 | TRBV6-5 | - | TGTGCCAGCAGTCCCGACGGCGGGGGCAATCAGCCCCAGCATTTT | CASSPDGGGNQPQHF
- | TRBJ2-1 | TRBV6-1 | few | TGTGCCAGCAGTGAAGGAGGGGGATCAGCGGGGTTAAACAATGAGCAGTTCTTC | CASSEGGGSAGLNNEQFF
- | TRBJ2-3 | TRBV6-5 | - | TGTGCCAGCAGTCTCGGGACAGATACGCAGTATTTT | CASSLGTDTQYF
- | TRBJ1-2 | TRBV7-9 | - | TGTGCCAGCAGCTTACGGCCCGCGGCAGCGGGGGCCTATGGCTACACCTTC | CASSLRPAAAGAYGYTF
TRBD1 | TRBJ1-2 | TRBV7-2 | - | TGTGCCAGCAGCTTAGCCCAGGACAGGGATGGCTACACCTTC | CASSLAQDRDGYTF
- | TRBJ1-4 | TRBV5-1 | - | TGCGCCAGCAGCTTGCAGACAGCCGAAAAACTGTTTTTT | CASSLQTAEKLFF
TRBD1 | TRBJ2-1 | TRBV19 | - | TGTGCCAGTAGTATAGCCCTTGGGACAGTCTCCTACAATGAGCAGTTCTTC | CASSIALGTVSYNEQFF
TRBD1 | TRBJ1-1 | TRBV19 | - | TGTGCCAGTAGTACTCCCGGGACAGGGAATCCTGAAGCTTTCTTT | CASSTPGTGNPEAFF
- | TRBJ1-2 | TRBV6-6 | - | TGTGCCAGCAGTTATTACGGGGGTGGCTACACCTTC | CASSYYGGGYTF
- | TRBJ1-2 | TRBV7-9 | - | TGTGCCAGCTCCCATCAGGGGTCGGATGGCTACACCTTC | CASSHQGSDGYTF